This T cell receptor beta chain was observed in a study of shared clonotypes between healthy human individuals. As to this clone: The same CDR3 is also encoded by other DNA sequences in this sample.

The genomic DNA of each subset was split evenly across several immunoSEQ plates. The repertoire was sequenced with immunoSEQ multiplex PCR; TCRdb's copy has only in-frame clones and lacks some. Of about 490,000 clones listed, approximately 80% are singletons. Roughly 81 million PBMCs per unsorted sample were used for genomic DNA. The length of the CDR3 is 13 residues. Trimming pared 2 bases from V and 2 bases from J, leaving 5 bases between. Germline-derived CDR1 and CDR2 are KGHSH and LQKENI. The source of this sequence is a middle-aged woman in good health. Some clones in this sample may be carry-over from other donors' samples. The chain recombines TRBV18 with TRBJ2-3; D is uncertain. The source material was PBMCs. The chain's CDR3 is CASSPSSTDTQYF. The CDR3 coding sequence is TGTGCCAGCTCACCATCGTCCACAGATACGCAGTATTTT.